These 17 T cell receptor beta chains originate from one sample sequenced in a study of T cell repertoires in cytomegalovirus infection. Via MiXCR, TCRdb re-called the reads, giving one row per CDR3 protein. The data contain approximately 600,000 distinct CDR3 sequences, around two fifths of them singletons. For these receptors, no antigen is known. The material was cultured PBMCs, obtained from culture after CMV antigen stimulation. The receptors derive from a human donor in good health (CMV status not recorded). Some clones in this sample may be carry-over from other donors' samples.

As for this clonotype: The junction departs from germline at one end; a sequencing error may be responsible. This chain uses TRBV5-5 with TRBJ2-3; no firm D call. Germline V gives CDR1 SGHKS, CDR2 YYEKEE (reference sequence). CDR3 length: 13 amino acids. The CDR3 nucleotides read TGTGCCAGCAGTAATGGCCCGGCAGATACGCAGTCTTTT. Protein: CASSNGPADTQSF. The whole variable domain, filled in from reference TRBV5-5 and TRBJ2-3, reads DAGVTQSPTHLIKTRGQQVTLRCSPISGHKSVSWYQQVLGQGPQFIFQYYEKEERGRGNFPDRFSARQFPNYSSELNVNALLLGDSALYLCASSNGPADTQSFGPGTRLTVL.

The chain combines TRBV5-5 with TRBJ2-3, with D perhaps TRBD2 (5 bases). This CDR3 has 18 amino acids. V was shortened by 2 bases and J by 2 bases, with 21 bases between the two germline ends. Germline CDR1 reads SGHKS; CDR2 reads YYEKEE (reference sequence). This CDR3 reads CASSFAGVGFYSTDTQYF. The DNA of the CDR3 is TGTGCCAGCAGCTTCGCCGGGGTCGGATTCTATTCCACAGATACGCAGTATTTT.

DNA for the CDR3: TGTGCCAGCAGCTTAGCGGGAGTAGTAGATACGCAGTATTTT. Translation gives CASSLAGVVDTQYF. V usage is TRBV7-2 and J usage is TRBJ2-3; perhaps TRBD2 as D (5 bases). V was pared by 0 bases and J by 5 bases, with 9 bases between. The CDR3 runs 14 residues. The germline CDR1 and CDR2 sequences are SGHTA and FQGNSA.

This clonotype was detected only once. The chain combines TRBV10-3 with TRBJ2-7, with a tentative D call TRBD1 (6 bases). The CDR3 is 13 amino acids. V gave up 3 bases and J gave up 5 bases, with 11 bases separating them. The germline CDR1 and CDR2 sequences are ENHRY and SYGVKD. For the CDR3, the DNA is TGTGCCATCAGTGATTACAGGGACCACGAGCAGTACTTC. Translated, it gives CAISDYRDHEQYF.

The table lists this clonotype with a few counts. The chain is built from TRBV28 and TRBJ2-4; TRBD1 aligns across 10 bases. V was clipped by 6 bases and J by 2 bases; unmatched bases: 4. CDR3 length equals 15 residues. The germline CDR1 and CDR2 sequences are MDHEN and SYDVKM. This CDR3 is CASRTGGASKNIQYF. The CDR3 DNA sequence: TGTGCCAGCAGGACAGGGGGCGCTTCCAAAAACATTCAGTACTTC.

J is TRBJ1-1 and V is TRBV28, with D possibly being TRBD1 (5 bases). Trimming shortened V by 3 bases and J by 0 bases, and 11 bases separated the two germline ends. The germline CDR1 and CDR2 sequences are MDHEN and SYDVKM. This CDR3 has 15 amino acids. CDR3 nucleotide sequence: TGTGCCAGCAGTTTGGGGCCCTTTATGAACACTGAAGCTTTCTTT. Encoded protein: CASSLGPFMNTEAFF.

The gene calls are TRBV6-2 or TRBV6-3 and TRBJ2-1; D remains ambiguous. This CDR3 region has 13 residues. Trimming pared 11 bases from V and 4 bases from J, leaving 15 bases between. Germline CDR1 MNHEY, CDR2 SVGEGT. The CDR3 coding sequence is TGTGCCGCAGCCCCCGGGCTATACAATGAGCAGTTCTTC. The encoded protein is CAAAPGLYNEQFF.

This clonotype was counted a few times. The rearrangement joins TRBV19 to TRBJ1-2; D might be TRBD1 (6 bases). Germline values: CDR1 LNHDA, CDR2 SQIVND (reference sequence). Trimming removed 5 bases from V and 6 bases from J, with 16 bases in between. The CDR3 totals 14 residues. The CDR3 DNA follows: TGTGCCAGTAGTCACCAAGGGGGAGGCAATGGCTACACCTTC. Translation gives CASSHQGGGNGYTF.

The chain joins TRBV2 to TRBJ2-7; 9 bases are shared with TRBD2. The J segment lost 7 bases and the V segment lost 2 bases, leaving 9 bases of the junction unmatched. This CDR3 has 15 residues. CDR1 and CDR2 (germline): SNHLY, FYNNEI. As DNA, the CDR3 is TGTGCCAGCAGTGAATCGACTAGCGGCCTGGGGGAGCAGTACTTC. This translates into CASSESTSGLGEQYF.

The chain recombines TRBV27 with TRBJ2-7, with 8 nucleotides matching TRBD2. The trim removed 7 bases at V and 0 bases at J, leaving 5 bases unmatched. CDR1 is MNHEY, CDR2 SMNVEV, per germline (reference sequence). This CDR3 contains 14 residues. CDR3 nucleotide sequence: TGTGCCAGCAAGGCTAGCGGGTCCTCCTACGAGCAGTACTTC. Amino acid sequence: CASKASGSSYEQYF.

This clonotype came up a few times. The chain links TRBV18 to TRBJ1-2, with a possible D match to TRBD1 (5 bases). Germline loops: CDR1 KGHSH, CDR2 LQKENI. V was pared by 3 bases and J by 2 bases, with 16 bases between. The CDR3 spans 16 residues. CDR3: CASSPQTPGTNYGYTF. The DNA of the CDR3 is TGTGCCAGCTCACCCCAGACGCCAGGGACCAACTATGGCTACACCTTC.

The chain couples TRBV20-1 to TRBJ1-1; TRBD1 is a possible D gene (5 bases). Trimming removed 6 bases from V and 1 base from J, with 18 bases in between. Germline V lookup: CDR1 DFQATT, CDR2 SNEGSKA (reference sequence). The CDR3 length is 15 residues. Here the CDR3 DNA reads TGCAGTGCCCCGCGGGGGGTTCTGGGGAACACTGAAGCTTTCTTT. Translation gives CSAPRGVLGNTEAFF.

This clonotype came up a few times. The chain uses TRBV2 and TRBJ2-3, with D maybe TRBD2 (6 bases). V was pared by 7 bases and J by 1 base, with 15 bases between. Germline V CDR1 and CDR2: SNHLY, FYNNEI. The CDR3 is 15 residues long. DNA of the CDR3: TGTGCCAGCACGTCTGGCGGGGCTGGCACAGATACGCAGTATTTT. Amino acid sequence: CASTSGGAGTDTQYF.

This clonotype was seen ten or more times. This sequence joins TRBV28 and TRBJ1-1; D uncertain. Germline CDR1 MDHEN, CDR2 SYDVKM. The CDR3 loop spans 13 amino acids. V was shortened by 2 bases and J by 3 bases, with 7 bases between the two germline ends. DNA of the CDR3: TGTGCCAGCAGTTTAAAACTGGACACTGAAGCTTTCTTT. Translating it yields CASSLKLDTEAFF. The complete variable domain, with remaining parts taken from reference TRBV28 and TRBJ1-1, reads DVKVTQSSRYLVKRTGEKVFLECVQDMDHENMFWYRQDPGLGLRLIYFSYDVKMKEKGDIPEGYSVSREKKERFSLILESASTNQTSMYLCASSLKLDTEAFFGQGTRLTVV.

The chain carries TRBV19 and TRBJ1-2, with 10 bases lining up with TRBD1. Germline values: CDR1 LNHDA, CDR2 SQIVND (reference sequence). The CDR3 has 16 residues. Losses at the gene ends were 6 bases for V and 4 bases for J; bases not matched to a gene: 11. CDR3 DNA: TGTGCCAGTAGGAATACGGGACAGGGGTTAGGCTATGGCTACACCTTC. Its translation is CASRNTGQGLGYGYTF.

This chain links TRBV10-3 with TRBJ2-3; D is undetermined. With 0 bases removed from V and 7 bases from J, the gap between germline ends came to 8 bases. CDR1 is ENHRY and CDR2 is SYGVKD in the germline V gene. This CDR3 contains 13 residues. CDR3 nucleotide sequence: TGTGCCATCAGTGAGTCGCGTGTAAATACGCAGTATTTT. Translated, it gives CAISESRVNTQYF.

The rearrangement links TRBV7-9 to TRBJ1-5, with TRBD1 matching 12 bases. Germline V gene lookup returns CDR1 SEHNR and CDR2 FQNEAQ (reference sequence). Trimming cost V 8 bases and J 0 bases; bases outside gene matches: 8. The CDR3 has 17 amino acids. CDR3 in DNA: TGTGCCAGCGCCAAGGGACAGGGGGCGAATAGCAATCAGCCCCAGCATTTT. Its translation: CASAKGQGANSNQPQHF.